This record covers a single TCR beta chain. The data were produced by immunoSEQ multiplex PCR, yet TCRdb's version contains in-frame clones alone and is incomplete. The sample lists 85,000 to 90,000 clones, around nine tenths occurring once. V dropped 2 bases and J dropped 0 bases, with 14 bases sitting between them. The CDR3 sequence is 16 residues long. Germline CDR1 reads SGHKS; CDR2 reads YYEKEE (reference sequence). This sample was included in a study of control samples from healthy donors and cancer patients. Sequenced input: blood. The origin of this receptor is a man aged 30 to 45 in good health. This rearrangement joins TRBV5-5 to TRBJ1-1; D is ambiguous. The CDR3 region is CASSFSPDQMNTEAFF. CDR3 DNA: TGTGCCAGCAGCTTTAGCCCAGACCAGATGAACACTGAAGCTTTCTTT. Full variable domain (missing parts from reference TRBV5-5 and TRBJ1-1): DAGVTQSPTHLIKTRGQQVTLRCSPISGHKSVSWYQQVLGQGPQFIFQYYEKEERGRGNFPDRFSARQFPNYSSELNVNALLLGDSALYLCASSFSPDQMNTEAFFGQGTRLTVV.